This TCR beta chain was sequenced for a study of T cells in Graves' hyperthyroidism and ophthalmopathy. This clonotype was counted many times. Its matching antigen is unknown. General study results and limits: Also found in blood were most expanded thyroid clonotypes above 0.001.

Duration under 3 months, a NOSPECS grade of at least 4, and a Clinical Activity Score of at least 3 characterized the ophthalmopathy patients. RNA transcripts gave rise to amplified TCR beta CDR3 regions. HTBI primers drove first-round RT-PCR of the TCR CDR3. One entry per CDR3 protein, called by TCRdb with MiXCR from the multiplex PCR reads. Of about 520,000 distinct CDR3 sequences detected, around a quarter appear once; the ten largest clones hold approximately 10%. The sequenced sample was blood. The TCR sequence derives from a woman aged 30 to 39 with Graves' ophthalmopathy.

CDR3: CASSQPALLGGYTF. The CDR3 nucleotides read TGTGCCAGCAGTCAACCGGCCCTTTTAGGTGGCTACACCTTC. The chain employs TRBV28 and TRBJ1-2, with D hard to call. CDR1 and CDR2 (germline): MDHEN, SYDVKM. V dropped 5 bases and J dropped 7 bases, with 17 bases sitting between them. This CDR3 contains 14 residues.